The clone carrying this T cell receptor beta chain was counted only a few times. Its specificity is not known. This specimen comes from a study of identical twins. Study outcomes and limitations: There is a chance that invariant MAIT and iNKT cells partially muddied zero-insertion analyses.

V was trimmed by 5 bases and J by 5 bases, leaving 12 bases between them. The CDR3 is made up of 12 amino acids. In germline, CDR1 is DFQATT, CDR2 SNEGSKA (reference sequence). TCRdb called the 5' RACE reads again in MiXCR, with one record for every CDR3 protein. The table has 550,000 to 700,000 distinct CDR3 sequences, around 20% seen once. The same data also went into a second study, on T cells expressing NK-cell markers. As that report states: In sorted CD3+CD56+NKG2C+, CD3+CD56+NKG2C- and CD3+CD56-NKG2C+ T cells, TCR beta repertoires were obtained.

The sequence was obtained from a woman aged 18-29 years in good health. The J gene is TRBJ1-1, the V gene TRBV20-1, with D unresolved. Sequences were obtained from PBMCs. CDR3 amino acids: CSALSRVTEAFF. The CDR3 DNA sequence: TGCAGTGCTTTATCGAGGGTAACTGAAGCTTTCTTT.